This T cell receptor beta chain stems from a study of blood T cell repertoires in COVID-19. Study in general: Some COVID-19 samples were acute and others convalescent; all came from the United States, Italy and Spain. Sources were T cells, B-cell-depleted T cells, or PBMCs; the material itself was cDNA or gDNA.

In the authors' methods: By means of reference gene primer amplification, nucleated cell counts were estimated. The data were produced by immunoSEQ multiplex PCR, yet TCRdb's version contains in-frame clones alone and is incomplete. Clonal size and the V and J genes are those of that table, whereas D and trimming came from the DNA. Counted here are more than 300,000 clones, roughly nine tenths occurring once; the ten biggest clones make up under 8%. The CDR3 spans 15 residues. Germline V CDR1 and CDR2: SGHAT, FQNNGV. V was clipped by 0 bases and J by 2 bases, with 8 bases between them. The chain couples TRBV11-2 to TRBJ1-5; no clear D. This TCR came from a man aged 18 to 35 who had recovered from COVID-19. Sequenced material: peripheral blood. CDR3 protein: CASSLDSRGNQPQHF. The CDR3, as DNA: TGTGCCAGCAGCTTAGATAGCAGAGGCAATCAGCCCCAGCATTTT.